A single TCR beta chain is shown here with its context. The antigen is unknown. The repertoire was sequenced with immunoSEQ multiplex PCR; TCRdb's copy has only in-frame clones and lacks some. The data contain 50,000 or so clones, roughly 85% of them seen just once; the ten biggest clones take up 20%. The data are from a study of cytotoxic CD8 clonotypes in ibrutinib-treated CLL. Study summary: The patients comprised some twelve relapsed/refractory and 15 treatment-naive cases, about 18 IGHV unmutated. Patients attained about 25 partial and 2 complete responses; at median around 67 months, approximately 15 remained remitted while 12 progressed. Specimens for response were gathered following a median around a year of therapy, spanning 6 to 36.

CDR3 size: 16 residues. V dropped 1 base and J dropped 0; count of bases not matched to a gene: 2. Germline V CDR1 and CDR2: SGHTA, FQGNSA. Overall study findings and caveats: Public clonotypes, an uncommon group, contracted or remained stable on treatment.

The receptor's source is a human donor with chronic lymphocytic leukemia. The V and J genes are TRBV7-2 and TRBJ2-1; TRBD2 matches 8 bases. This material consisted of PBMCs, taken after 24 months of ibrutinib treatment. The CDR3 sequence: CASSLGGRPSYNEQFF. In DNA, the CDR3 is TGTGCCAGCAGCTTAGGCGGGAGGCCCTCCTACAATGAGCAGTTCTTC.